The entry below gives a single TCR beta chain sequence along with its context. Its antigen is still unknown. 60 Vbeta and 13 Jbeta primers were used in PCR. The table came from immunoSEQ multiplex PCR; TCRdb's copy has only in-frame clones and leaves some out. Of over 40,000 clones in the sample, roughly 87% are singletons; the top ten hold 8%. These data belong to a study of cytomegalovirus exposure and HLA in healthy donors. Overall study results and limits: In presence/absence analyses, roughly uniform sequencing depth across donors was assumed. Later work showed greater clonal expansion in HLA-associated TCR beta chains than in equally common others. A later analysis linked a missense variant in DCLRE1C to the trimming of TCR beta V and J genes.

This CDR3 has 15 amino acids. J was trimmed by 5 bases and V by 4 bases; bases with no gene match: 6. Germline V lookup: CDR1 SGHTA, CDR2 FQGNSA. Sequences were obtained from PBMCs. The chain recombines TRBV7-2 with TRBJ2-2, with 8 nucleotides matching TRBD1. This clonotype originated in a woman aged 40 to 50 in good health and CMV-seropositive. CDR3 region: CASSYRGLGTGELFF. The CDR3 DNA reads as TGTGCCAGCAGCTACAGGGGGTTAGGGACCGGGGAGCTGTTTTTT.